The rows below give T cell receptor beta chains drawn from one sample of a study of cytomegalovirus exposure and HLA in healthy donors. Profiled with immunoSEQ multiplex PCR; TCRdb holds only in-frame clones, not every one. The table has 250,000 to 400,000 clones, roughly 87% seen once. The sequenced sample was PBMCs. These receptor sequences come from a young man in good health and CMV-seronegative. The CDR3 runs from the conserved cysteine through the conserved F or W. Fields, in order: clone size, V gene, J gene, CDR3 length, D gene, CDR3 protein, CDR3 DNA. A D gene is named only where the DNA matches it firmly. Some rows have no size entry. The others give once, few or many, or a class for an expanded clone.

>NA|TRBV11-1|TRBJ2-1|13|NA
CASSLGLDNEQFF
TGTGCCAGCAGCTTAGGTCTAGACAATGAGCAGTTCTTC
>NA|TRBV7-2|TRBJ2-5|14|TRBD2
CASSRSGGGETQYF
TGTGCCAGCAGCCGAAGCGGGGGCGGAGAGACCCAGTACTTC
>NA|TRBV12-5|TRBJ1-4|16|NA
CASGFIQGKNNEKLFF
TGTGCTAGTGGTTTTATCCAGGGGAAGAATAATGAAAAACTGTTTTTT
>NA|TRBV7-9|TRBJ2-1|14|TRBD2
CASTGGLLGNEQFF
TGTGCCAGCACGGGGGGGTTATTGGGGAATGAGCAGTTCTTC
>NA|TRBV7-2|TRBJ2-3|16|TRBD2
CASSLGGGANGDTQYF
TGTGCCAGCAGCTTAGGCGGGGGGGCCAATGGAGATACGCAGTATTTT
>NA|TRBV2|TRBJ2-7|14|TRBD2
CASSTSGGANEQYF
TGTGCCAGCAGTACTAGCGGGGGGGCGAACGAGCAGTACTTC
>NA|TRBV2|TRBJ1-2|14|NA
CASSEAGGRYGYTF
TGTGCCAGCAGTGAAGCTGGAGGACGTTATGGCTACACCTTC
>once|TRBV5-4|TRBJ2-7|16|NA
CASSLGGQQLTYEQYF
TGTGCCAGCAGCTTGGGTGGACAGCAATTAACCTACGAGCAGTACTTC
>NA|TRBV27|TRBJ1-6|17|TRBD1
CASRPGTGSSYNSPLHF
TGTGCCAGCAGACCCGGGACAGGGAGCTCCTATAATTCACCCCTCCACTTT
>NA|TRBV6-5|TRBJ2-4|14|TRBD1
CASSLRQGSHIQYF
TGTGCCAGCAGTTTGCGACAGGGCTCTCACATTCAGTACTTC
>NA|TRBV5-1|TRBJ2-3|16|TRBD2
CASSSRTSGETDTQYF
TGCGCCAGCAGCTCCCGCACTAGCGGGGAGACAGATACGCAGTATTTT
>NA|TRBV5-1|TRBJ2-5|17|TRBD2
CASSRGLAGILQETQYF
TGCGCCAGCAGCAGGGGACTAGCGGGGATACTACAAGAGACCCAGTACTTC
>NA|TRBV5-1|TRBJ1-5|14|NA
CAREGREGEQPQHF
TGCGCCAGAGAGGGGCGGGAGGGGGAACAGCCCCAGCATTTT
>NA|TRBV20-1|TRBJ2-1|11|TRBD2
CSASGDNEQFF
TGCAGCGCTAGCGGGGACAATGAGCAGTTCTTC
>NA|TRBV6-1|TRBJ2-7|14|TRBD1
CASSAGTGKVDQYF
TGTGCCAGCAGTGCAGGGACAGGGAAGGTTGATCAGTACTTC
>NA|TRBV19|TRBJ2-7|17|TRBD2
CASTPSGTSFGTYEQYF
TGTGCCAGTACCCCTTCCGGGACTAGCTTCGGCACCTACGAGCAGTACTTC
>few|TRBV19|TRBJ2-7|14|NA
CASSSNREPYEQYF
TGTGCCAGTAGCTCGAACAGGGAACCCTACGAGCAGTACTTC
>NA|TRBV10-3|TRBJ1-1|14|NA
CAISEVSGGAWSLF
TGTGCCATCAGTGAGGTGTCGGGAGGGGCCTGGTCGCTCTTT
>NA|TRBV6-5|TRBJ1-2|15|TRBD1
CASTSQKQGADGYTF
TGTGCCAGCACCTCGCAAAAACAGGGGGCTGATGGCTACACCTTC
>NA|TRBV29-1|TRBJ2-5|14|NA
CSVDIQQAQETQYF
TGCAGCGTTGATATCCAACAGGCACAAGAGACCCAGTACTTC
>NA|TRBV10-3|TRBJ1-2|13|NA
CAISEAGVAGYTF
TGTGCCATCAGTGAGGCGGGGGTCGCTGGCTACACCTTC
>NA|TRBV18|TRBJ1-5|13|NA
CASSSWTNQPQHF
TGTGCCAGCTCCTCATGGACAAATCAGCCCCAGCATTTT